This T cell receptor (beta chain) was identified during a study of blood T cell repertoires in COVID-19 (dated by TCRdb to 2020 to 2022). Study-level background: Samples from collaborators originated in the United States, Italy and Spain and spanned both the acute and convalescent phases of COVID-19. The sample metadata nearly always contained a de-identified subject ID, COVID-19 status, age in years and sex. Where HLA class I and class II types were available, the types were taken from metadata supplied by the sample provider, not from assay-based typing. Samples were obtained from the ongoing ImmuneRACE study (first 160 participants) and from over a thousand subjects provided by 6 global collaborators. Deeply sampled blood TCRbeta repertoires from subjects exposed to, actively infected with, or recovered from COVID-19 were included in the dataset. The prospective study material was composed of cDNA or gDNA derived from T cells, B-cell-depleted T cells, or PBMCs. A freely available public database, intended as a resource for researchers studying the immune response to SARS-CoV-2, is where the repertoires were released.

The immunoSEQ Assay, a bias-controlled multiplex PCR, was used to amplify TCRbeta CDR3 regions from genomic DNA. On the study's bioinformatics: The number of nucleated cells in each sample was estimated from the amplification of reference gene primers within the assay. To quantify the absolute abundance of each unique TCRbeta CDR3 rearrangement, sequence reads were collapsed and filtered. For each sample, productive Simpson clonality was calculated as the square root of Simpson's diversity index across productive rearrangements. The table was pulled from immuneACCESS by TCRdb, which kept in-frame rearrangements only. Such tables lose some clones; where checked, under half of the loss comes from unresolved V genes, and the rest has no known cause. That table supplies the V and J calls and clone size; D and trimming were determined from the DNA. Here the sample has roughly 250,000 clones; more than 60% occur a single time. The ten largest clones take up roughly 4.2% of the sample.

Compared with germline, V lacks 3 bases and J lacks 0 bases; bases without a gene match: 13. Reading the germline V gene gives CDR1 SGDLS and CDR2 YYNGEE. The CDR3 runs 18 amino acids, cysteine and phenylalanine included. Here the CDR3 DNA is all that survives: 54 bases in frame from base 1. This clone has only a few counts. Its antigen is unknown. One base away there is no much larger clone; base qualities are not given. The collaborating institutions used their own protocols to collect whole blood in K2EDTA tubes. For TCRbeta analysis, collaborator samples were shipped as frozen whole blood, as isolated PBMCs, or as DNA extracted from either sample type. What the work shows at the level of the full study, not this receptor alone: How much clinical and demographic metadata was included differed by source and by participant, and the metadata was provided uncurated.

The V and J segments used are TRBV9 and TRBJ2-3, with 7 bases matching TRBD2. Sequenced material: peripheral blood. The receptor's source is a woman in her forties with active or convalescent COVID-19. The CDR3 is CASSDNPPRGGSTDTQYF. The DNA sequence is TGTGCCAGCAGCGACAACCCCCCTCGCGGGGGAAGCACAGATACGCAGTATTTT.